These 20 T cell receptor beta chains were sequenced from one sample in a study of T cell changes during pregnancy in multiple sclerosis. Sequencing was performed with immunoSEQ multiplex PCR; in TCRdb, only in-frame clones are kept and a portion is missing. The sample holds about 53,000 clones, around 90% seen once. The material sequenced was peripheral blood, taken after pregnancy. Receptors were obtained from a female donor in good health, enrolled as a control in a pregnancy study.

The gene calls are TRBV6-1 and TRBJ1-6, with 8 bases aligning to TRBD1. Germline V CDR1 and CDR2: MNHNS, SASEGT. The CDR3 extends over 19 amino acids. The V gene end was trimmed by 1 base and the J gene end by 0 bases; junction bases not matched to a gene: 8. This CDR3 is CASSEGGTGGLSYNSPLHF. The DNA for the CDR3 is TGTGCCAGCAGTGAAGGGGGGACAGGAGGTCTCTCCTATAATTCACCCCTCCACTTT.

This clone was picked up one time. V gene TRBV7-8 combines with J gene TRBJ1-2, with 7 bases identical to TRBD1. The V and J ends lost 5 bases and 6 bases, in that order; junction bases with no gene match: 6. This CDR3 has 13 amino acids. CDR1 is SGHVS, CDR2 FQNEAQ, per germline. Here the CDR3 DNA reads TGTGCCAGCAGCACAGGGGCCCCGAATGGCTACACCTTC. This codes for CASSTGAPNGYTF.

The chain joins TRBV19 to TRBJ2-5, with a possible D match to TRBD2 (6 bases). The CDR3 is 15 residues long. Trimming took off 5 bases at V and 1 base at J, with 14 bases between the two ends. CDR1 is LNHDA and CDR2 is SQIVND in the germline V gene (reference sequence). The CDR3 is CASSSKGLVQETQYF. The CDR3 nucleotides read TGTGCCAGTAGTTCTAAGGGACTTGTCCAAGAGACCCAGTACTTC.

V is TRBV2 and J is TRBJ1-2; D unclear. The germline gives CDR1 SNHLY, CDR2 FYNNEI. Trimming left V 8 bases short and J 1 base short, with 11 bases between. The CDR3 covers 13 residues. Written as DNA, the CDR3 is TGTGCCAGCGACGGGGAAGTTAACTATGGCTACACCTTC. It is translated as CASDGEVNYGYTF.

The chain joins TRBV7-6 to TRBJ2-2; D is ambiguous. V lost 2 bases and J 0 bases, leaving 7 bases between the germline ends. The CDR3 loop spans 15 amino acids. In germline, CDR1 is SGHVS, CDR2 FNYEAQ. The DNA for the CDR3 is TGTGCCAGCAGCTTAAGCCCCGCGAACACCGGGGAGCTGTTTTTT. This encodes CASSLSPANTGELFF.

The gene calls are TRBV9 and TRBJ2-2; 14 bases align to TRBD2. V lost 0 bases and J lost 4; bases outside the gene matches: 8. The germline gives CDR1 SGDLS, CDR2 YYNGEE. This CDR3 spans 19 amino acids. CDR3 DNA sequence: TGTGCCAGCAGCGTAGTGGGACTAGCGGGGGCCCCTAGCACCGGGGAGCTGTTTTTT. Translated: CASSVVGLAGAPSTGELFF.

This clone was seen just once. The chain joins TRBV27 to TRBJ2-3, with 8 bases identical to TRBD2. Germline V gene lookup returns CDR1 MNHEY and CDR2 SMNVEV (reference sequence). The ends lost 5 bases at V and 5 bases at J; junction bases unmatched: 9. The CDR3 has 15 amino acids. CDR3 DNA: TGTGCCAGCAGTCGCCTCGGGGGGGCGGGAGATACGCAGTATTTT. Protein product: CASSRLGGAGDTQYF.

The gene calls are TRBV4-1 and TRBJ1-2; 7 positions match TRBD1. V lost 1 base, J lost 0 bases, and 5 bases stayed unmatched. This CDR3 is 16 amino acids long. Germline CDR1 MGHRA, CDR2 YSYEKL. This chain's CDR3 is CASSQAGQGANYGYTF. The CDR3 bases are TGCGCCAGCAGCCAAGCGGGCCAGGGGGCTAACTATGGCTACACCTTC.

The V gene is TRBV28, the J gene TRBJ2-3; D ambiguous. This CDR3 is built from 12 residues. Trimming cost V 8 bases and J 3 bases, with 9 bases left between them. Germline V lookup: CDR1 MDHEN, CDR2 SYDVKM. The DNA of the CDR3 is TGTGCCAGCTCGTTGACAACAGATACGCAGTATTTT. Protein sequence: CASSLTTDTQYF.

V gene TRBV6-1 combines with J gene TRBJ1-1; a weak D match, TRBD1 (6 bases). The CDR3 runs to 13 residues. The V gene's germline CDR1 is MNHNS and CDR2 SASEGT. With 8 bases removed from V and 3 bases from J, the gap between germline ends came to 13 bases. The CDR3 region has the DNA TGTGCCAGCGGGGGCGAAGAGTACACTGAAGCTTTCTTT. It is translated as CASGGEEYTEAFF.

The chain couples TRBV19 to TRBJ1-1; TRBD1 matches at 11 bases. CDR3 length equals 15 residues. V lost 4 bases and J lost 6; bases outside the gene matches: 7. Germline CDR1 reads LNHDA; CDR2 reads SQIVND (reference sequence). The CDR3 region has the DNA TGTGCCAGTAGTAATCCGGGACAGGGGGTATCTGAAGCTTTCTTT. Amino acid sequence: CASSNPGQGVSEAFF. The full variable domain, in which reference TRBV19 and TRBJ1-1 provide the parts outside the CDR3, is DGGITQSPKYLFRKEGQNVTLSCEQNLNHDAMYWYRQDPGQGLRLIYYSQIVNDFQKGDIAEGYSVSREKKESFPLTVTSAQKNPTAFYLCASSNPGQGVSEAFFGQGTRLTVV.

There are a few counts of this clone. The rearrangement uses TRBV19 and TRBJ1-2, with TRBD1 matching over 12 bases. The CDR3 covers 14 residues. Germline V gene lookup returns CDR1 LNHDA and CDR2 SQIVND (reference sequence). V dropped 8 bases and J dropped 8; count of bases not matched to a gene: 9. The CDR3 loop is CASGTGGARGGYTF. The CDR3 bases are TGTGCCAGTGGGACAGGGGGCGCAAGGGGGGGCTACACCTTC.

The table lists this clone with a count of one. The V and J genes are TRBV7-7 and TRBJ2-2; perhaps TRBD1 as D (6 bases). With 10 bases removed from V and 2 bases from J, the gap between germline ends came to 14 bases. Germline V gives CDR1 SSHAT, CDR2 FNYEAQ (reference sequence). The CDR3 is made up of 14 amino acids. CDR3 region: CAISSGENTGELFF. The CDR3 region has the DNA TGTGCCATTTCATCAGGGGAAAACACCGGGGAGCTGTTTTTT.

CDR3 in amino acids: CAISPSGGADYNEQFF. The DNA for the CDR3 is TGTGCCATCAGCCCGAGCGGGGGGGCCGACTACAATGAGCAGTTCTTC. The genes are TRBV10-3 and TRBJ2-1; 10 nucleotides line up with TRBD2. J lost 3 bases, V lost 6 bases, and 8 bases had no gene match. This CDR3 spans 16 amino acids. The germline CDR1 and CDR2 sequences are ENHRY and SYGVKD.

The CDR3 loop reads CSVVGQAYEQYF. In nucleotides, the CDR3 is TGCAGCGTTGTGGGACAGGCCTACGAGCAGTACTTC. The chain carries TRBV29-1 and TRBJ2-7, with 8 bases identical to TRBD1. Trimming removed 4 bases from V and 2 bases from J; junction bases left unmatched: 1. Germline CDR1 SQVTM, CDR2 ANQGSEA. The CDR3 is 12 amino acids.

V is TRBV5-4 and J is TRBJ2-5; D is possibly TRBD2 (5 bases). The CDR3 loop spans 13 amino acids. From germline, CDR1 is SGHNT and CDR2 YYREEE (reference sequence). Trimming cost V 10 bases and J 3 bases, with 16 bases left between them. CDR3 nucleotide sequence: TGTGCCTTTACCACGGGGTCGAAAGAGACCCAGTACTTC. Protein sequence: CAFTTGSKETQYF.

The chain is built from TRBV9 and TRBJ1-1; TRBD1 is a possible D gene (6 bases). The CDR3 spans 13 residues. Germline assignment: CDR1 SGDLS and CDR2 YYNGEE. Trimming stripped 0 bases from V and 9 bases from J, with 12 bases between. The CDR3 here is CASSVEKGQQAFF. CDR3 DNA sequence: TGTGCCAGCAGCGTAGAAAAAGGACAGCAAGCTTTCTTT.

The rearrangement uses TRBV18 and TRBJ1-5; D unresolved. CDR3 length: 16 amino acids. Trimming removed 2 bases at V and 3 bases at J, with 14 bases between. CDR1 KGHSH and CDR2 LQKENI come from the germline V gene. The CDR3 nucleotides read TGTGCCAGCTCACCAAGGAATCAGCGATTCAATCAGCCCCAGCATTTT. Translation: CASSPRNQRFNQPQHF.

The table lists this clone with a count of one. This rearrangement joins TRBV12-5 to TRBJ2-1; D perhaps matches TRBD1 (6 bases). CDR3 length: 17 amino acids. The ends were cut back, 0 bases at V and 1 base at J, with 13 bases in the middle. Germline-derived CDR1 and CDR2 are LGHNT and FRNRAP. CDR3 DNA: TGTGCTAGTGGTTTGGTACTAGGGGGAACATCCTACAATGAGCAGTTCTTC. As protein: CASGLVLGGTSYNEQFF.

This clone was found many times. The J gene is TRBJ1-1, the V gene TRBV19; 7 bases fit TRBD1. Trimming at V came to 4 bases and at J to 4 bases, leaving 3 bases not matched to a gene. This CDR3 has 13 amino acids. Per the germline V gene, CDR1 is LNHDA and CDR2 is SQIVND (reference sequence). The CDR3 loop reads CASSRNRGTEAFF. The CDR3 nucleotides read TGTGCCAGTAGTAGAAACAGGGGCACTGAAGCTTTCTTT.